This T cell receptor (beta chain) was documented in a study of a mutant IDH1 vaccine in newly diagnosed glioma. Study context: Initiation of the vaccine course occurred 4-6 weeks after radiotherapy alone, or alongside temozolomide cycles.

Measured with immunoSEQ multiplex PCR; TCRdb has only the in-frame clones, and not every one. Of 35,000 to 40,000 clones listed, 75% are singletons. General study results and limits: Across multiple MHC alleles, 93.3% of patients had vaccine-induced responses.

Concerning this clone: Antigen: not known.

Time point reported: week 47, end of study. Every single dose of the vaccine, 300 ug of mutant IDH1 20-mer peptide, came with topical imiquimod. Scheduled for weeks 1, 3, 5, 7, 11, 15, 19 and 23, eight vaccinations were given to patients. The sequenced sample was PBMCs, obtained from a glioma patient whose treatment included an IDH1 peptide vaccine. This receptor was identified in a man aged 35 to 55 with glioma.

In DNA, the CDR3 is TGTGCCAGCTCACCCCCGAGGAGCCATATGGTCAATGAGCAGTTCTTC. Encoded protein: CASSPPRSHMVNEQFF. The gene calls are TRBV18 and TRBJ2-1; no definite D call. CDR3 length: 16 amino acids. V gave up 3 bases and J gave up 6 bases, with 18 bases separating them. CDR1 and CDR2 (germline): KGHSH, LQKENI.